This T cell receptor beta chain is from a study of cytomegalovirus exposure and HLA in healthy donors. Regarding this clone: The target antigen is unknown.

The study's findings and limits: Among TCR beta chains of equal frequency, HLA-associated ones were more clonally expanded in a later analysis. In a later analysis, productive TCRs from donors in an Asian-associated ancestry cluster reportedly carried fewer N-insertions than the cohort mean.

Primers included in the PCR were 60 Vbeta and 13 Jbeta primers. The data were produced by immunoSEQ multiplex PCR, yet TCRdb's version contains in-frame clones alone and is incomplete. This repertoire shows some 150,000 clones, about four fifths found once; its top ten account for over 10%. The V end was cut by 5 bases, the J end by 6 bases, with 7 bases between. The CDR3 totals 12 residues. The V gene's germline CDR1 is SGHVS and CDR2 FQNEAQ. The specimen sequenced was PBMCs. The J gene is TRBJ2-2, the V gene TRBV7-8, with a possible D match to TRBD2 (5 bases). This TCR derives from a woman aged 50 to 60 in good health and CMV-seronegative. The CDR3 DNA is TGTGCCAGCAGCCGTAGCGCCGGGGAGCTGTTTTTT. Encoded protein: CASSRSAGELFF.